This entry is about one T cell receptor beta chain. This record belongs to a study of identifying expanded T cells in peripheral blood. The CDR3 has 14 amino acids. The germline V gene has CDR1 SGHRS and CDR2 YFSETQ. V was cut by 4 bases and J by 2 bases, with 12 bases left in between. TCRdb's table, derived via immunoSEQ multiplex PCR, lists solely in-frame clones and lacks some. The table includes under 150,000 clones, approximately 86% detected once. Material: blood. The chain employs TRBV5-1 and TRBJ1-2; D not certain. The TCR was taken from a person aged 18 to 75 in good health. CDR3 amino acids: CASSRPTENYGYTF. In DNA form, the CDR3 reads TGCGCCAGCAGCAGACCCACAGAAAACTATGGCTACACCTTC. Full variable domain (missing parts from reference TRBV5-1 and TRBJ1-2): KAGVTQTPRYLIKTRGQQVTLSCSPISGHRSVSWYQQTPGQGLQFLFEYFSETQRNKGNFPGRFSGRQFSNSRSEMNVSTLELGDSALYLCASSRPTENYGYTFGSGTRLTVV.